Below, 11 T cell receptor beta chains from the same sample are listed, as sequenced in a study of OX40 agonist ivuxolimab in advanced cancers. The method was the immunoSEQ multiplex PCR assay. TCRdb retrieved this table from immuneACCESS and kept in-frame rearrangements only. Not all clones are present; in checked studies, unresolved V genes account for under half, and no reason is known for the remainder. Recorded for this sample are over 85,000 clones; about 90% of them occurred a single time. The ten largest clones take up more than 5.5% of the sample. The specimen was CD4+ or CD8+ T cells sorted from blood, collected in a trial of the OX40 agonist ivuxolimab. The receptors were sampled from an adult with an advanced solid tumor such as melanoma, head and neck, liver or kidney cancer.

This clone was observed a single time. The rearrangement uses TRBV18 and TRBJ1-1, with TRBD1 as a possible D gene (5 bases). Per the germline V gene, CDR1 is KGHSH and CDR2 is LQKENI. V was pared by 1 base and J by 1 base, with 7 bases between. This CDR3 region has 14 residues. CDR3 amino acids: CASSPQGKNTEAFF. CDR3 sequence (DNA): TGTGCCAGCTCACCACAGGGGAAGAACACTGAAGCTTTCTTT.

CDR3 coding DNA: TGTGCCAGCAGCCGAGGGGGGGTGAACACTGAAGCTTTCTTT. Translation gives CASSRGGVNTEAFF. The chain employs TRBV14 and TRBJ1-1, with D maybe TRBD1 (6 bases). From germline, CDR1 is SGHDN and CDR2 FVKESK. Deletions cut 4 bases from V and 0 bases from J, with 9 bases between. The CDR3 is 14 amino acids.

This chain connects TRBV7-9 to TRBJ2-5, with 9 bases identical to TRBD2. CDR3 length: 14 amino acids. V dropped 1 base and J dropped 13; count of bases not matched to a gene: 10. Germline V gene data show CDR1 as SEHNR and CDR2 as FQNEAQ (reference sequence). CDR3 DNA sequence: TGTGCCAGCAGCTTAGGAGTAGCGGGGGTCACGTGGTACTTC. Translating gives CASSLGVAGVTWYF.

The CDR3 DNA is TGTGCCAGCAGTTACGACAGTTCCTATCAGCCCCAGCATTTT. Translation gives CASSYDSSYQPQHF. The chain recombines TRBV6-5 with TRBJ1-5; TRBD1 is a possible D gene (5 bases). Germline V CDR1 and CDR2: MNHEY, SVGAGI. Trimming removed 2 bases at V and 5 bases at J, with 10 bases between. The CDR3 is 14 amino acids.

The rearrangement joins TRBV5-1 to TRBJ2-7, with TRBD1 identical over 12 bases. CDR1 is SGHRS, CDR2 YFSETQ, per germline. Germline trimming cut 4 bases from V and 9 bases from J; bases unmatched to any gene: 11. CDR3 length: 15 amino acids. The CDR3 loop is CASSRGQGARQVQYF. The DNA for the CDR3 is TGCGCCAGCAGCCGGGGACAGGGGGCGCGTCAGGTGCAGTACTTC.

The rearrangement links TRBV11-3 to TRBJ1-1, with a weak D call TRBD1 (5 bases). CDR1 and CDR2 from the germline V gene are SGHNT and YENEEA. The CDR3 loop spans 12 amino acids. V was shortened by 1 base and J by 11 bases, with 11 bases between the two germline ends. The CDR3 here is CASSLGRGGAFF. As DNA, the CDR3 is TGTGCCAGCAGCTTAGGAAGGGGTGGCGCTTTCTTT.

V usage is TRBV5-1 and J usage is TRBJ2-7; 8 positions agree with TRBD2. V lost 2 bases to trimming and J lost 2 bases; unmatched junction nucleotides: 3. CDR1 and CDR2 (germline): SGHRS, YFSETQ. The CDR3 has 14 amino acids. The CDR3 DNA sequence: TGCGCCAGCAGCTTAACAGCGGGAGCCTACGAGCAGTACTTC. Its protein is CASSLTAGAYEQYF.

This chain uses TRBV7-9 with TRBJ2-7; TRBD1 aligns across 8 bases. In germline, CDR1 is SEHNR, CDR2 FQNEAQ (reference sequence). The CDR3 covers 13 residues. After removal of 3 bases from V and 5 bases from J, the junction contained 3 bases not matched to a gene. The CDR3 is CASSFTGGDEQYF. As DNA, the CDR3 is TGTGCCAGCAGCTTTACAGGGGGAGACGAGCAGTACTTC.

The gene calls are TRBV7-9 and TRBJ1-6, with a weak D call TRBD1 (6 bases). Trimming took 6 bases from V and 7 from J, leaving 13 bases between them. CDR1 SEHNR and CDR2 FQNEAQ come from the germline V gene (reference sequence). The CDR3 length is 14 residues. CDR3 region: CASSLTGKNSPLHF. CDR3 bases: TGTGCCAGCAGTCTTACAGGGAAGAATTCACCCCTCCACTTT. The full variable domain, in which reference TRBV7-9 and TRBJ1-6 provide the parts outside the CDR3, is DTGVSQNPRHKITKRGQNVTFRCDPISEHNRLYWYRQTLGQGPEFLTYFQNEAQLEKSRLLSDRFSAERPKGSFSTLEIQRTEQGDSAMYLCASSLTGKNSPLHFGNGTRLTVT.

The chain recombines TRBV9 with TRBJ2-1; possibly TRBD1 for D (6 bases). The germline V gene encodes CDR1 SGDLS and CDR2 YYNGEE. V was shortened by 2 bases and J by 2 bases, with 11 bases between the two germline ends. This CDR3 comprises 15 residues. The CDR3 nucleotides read TGTGCCAGCAGCGTCGCACAGGGACCCTACAATGAGCAGTTCTTC. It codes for CASSVAQGPYNEQFF.

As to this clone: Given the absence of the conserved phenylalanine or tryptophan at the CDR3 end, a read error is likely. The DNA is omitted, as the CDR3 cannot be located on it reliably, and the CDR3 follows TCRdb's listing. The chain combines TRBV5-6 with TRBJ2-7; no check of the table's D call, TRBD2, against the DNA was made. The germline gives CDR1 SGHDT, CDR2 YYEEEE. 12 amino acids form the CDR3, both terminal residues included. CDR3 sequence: CASSSYSSGSIL.